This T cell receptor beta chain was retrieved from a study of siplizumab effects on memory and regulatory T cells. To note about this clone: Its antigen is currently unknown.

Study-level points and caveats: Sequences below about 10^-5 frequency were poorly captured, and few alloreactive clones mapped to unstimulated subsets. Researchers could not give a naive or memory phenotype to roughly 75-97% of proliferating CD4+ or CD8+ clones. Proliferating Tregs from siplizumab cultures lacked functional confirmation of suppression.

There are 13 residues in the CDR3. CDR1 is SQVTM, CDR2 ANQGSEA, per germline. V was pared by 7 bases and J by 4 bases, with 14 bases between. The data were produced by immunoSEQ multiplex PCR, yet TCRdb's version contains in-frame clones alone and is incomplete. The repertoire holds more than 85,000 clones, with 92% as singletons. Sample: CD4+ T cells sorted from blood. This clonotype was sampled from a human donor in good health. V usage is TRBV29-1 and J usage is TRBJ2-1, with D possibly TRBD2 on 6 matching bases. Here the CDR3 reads CSGAGTPYNEQFF. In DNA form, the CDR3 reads TGCAGCGGAGCCGGGACTCCATACAATGAGCAGTTCTTC.